The 12 T cell receptor beta chains given below trace back to one sample, sequenced in a study of shared clonotypes between healthy human individuals. The assay was immunoSEQ multiplex PCR, and TCRdb's table has in-frame clones only and misses some. Of a few million clones in the sample, approximately 95% were seen once. Sequenced sample: naive CD4+ T cells from PBMCs. As to subset: CD45RA+ positively selected. The receptors shown here come from a man aged 18 to 30 in good health. Some clones in this sample may be carry-over from other donors' samples.

The chain is built from TRBV7-9 and TRBJ2-7; D not certain. The CDR3 has 13 amino acids. The ends were cut back, 5 bases at V and 9 bases at J, with 17 bases in the middle. Germline values: CDR1 SEHNR, CDR2 FQNEAQ (reference sequence). The CDR3 loop reads CASSPLLGGGQYF. DNA of the CDR3: TGTGCCAGCAGCCCACTCTTAGGTGGCGGGCAGTACTTC.

The chain couples TRBV6-5 to TRBJ2-5; weak D call: TRBD1 (5 bases). V dropped 5 bases and J dropped 2 bases, with 12 bases sitting between them. This CDR3 has 14 residues. Germline V gives CDR1 MNHEY, CDR2 SVGAGI. The CDR3 sequence: CASSTWTQQETQYF. CDR3 nucleotide sequence: TGTGCCAGCAGTACCTGGACACAGCAAGAGACCCAGTACTTC.

This chain uses TRBV6-1 with TRBJ2-5; no definite D call. V was clipped by 4 bases and J by 5 bases, with 11 bases between them. The CDR3 spans 13 residues. From germline, CDR1 is MNHNS and CDR2 SASEGT. The CDR3 protein is CASSVAPWETQYF. CDR3 coding DNA: TGTGCCAGCAGTGTCGCCCCATGGGAGACCCAGTACTTC.

The V gene is TRBV13, the J gene TRBJ1-4; TRBD1 might be the D (5 bases). The V gene lost 5 bases and the J gene lost 7 bases, with 17 bases spanning the gap. Germline CDR1 reads PRHDT; CDR2 reads FYEKMQ (reference sequence). This CDR3 comprises 15 residues. The CDR3 DNA sequence: TGTGCCAGCAGCCGACAGAGGGGCGGAGGTGAAAAACTGTTTTTT. It codes for CASSRQRGGGEKLFF.

The chain joins TRBV7-2 to TRBJ2-1, with a possible D match to TRBD2 (5 bases). CDR3 length equals 11 residues. The germline V gene has CDR1 SGHTA and CDR2 FQGNSA. Trimming removed 10 bases from V and 1 base from J, with 5 bases in between. CDR3 sequence reads: CATGSYNEQFF. CDR3 nucleotides: TGTGCCACGGGGTCCTACAATGAGCAGTTCTTC.

The V gene is TRBV18, the J gene TRBJ2-7, with TRBD1 matching 7 bases. V trimming: 4 bases; J trimming: 3 bases; junction bases outside the gene matches: 6. Germline CDR1 is KGHSH and CDR2 is LQKENI. The CDR3 contains 14 residues. In DNA, the CDR3 is TGTGCCAGCTCACAGCGGACAGGAGACTACGAGCAGTACTTC. It codes for CASSQRTGDYEQYF.

This clone came up a few times. The J gene is TRBJ1-1, the V gene TRBV15; D gene uncertain. Trimming shortened V by 4 bases and J by 3 bases, and 6 bases separated the two germline ends. The CDR3 consists of 12 residues. Germline CDR1 is LNHNV and CDR2 is YYDKDF (reference sequence). CDR3 sequence (DNA): TGTGCCACCAGCACGGTGGACACTGAAGCTTTCTTT. Amino acid sequence: CATSTVDTEAFF.

Of note for this clone: The sample has other DNA sequences that encode this CDR3 too. V is TRBV5-1 and J is TRBJ1-4; 8 bases line up with TRBD1. With V trimmed by 3 bases and J by 5 bases, 3 bases remained unmatched. The CDR3 runs to 14 residues. Germline V gives CDR1 SGHRS, CDR2 YFSETQ. CDR3 nucleotides: TGCGCCAGCAGCTGGACAGGGTCCAATGAAAAACTGTTTTTT. Its protein product is CASSWTGSNEKLFF. The complete variable domain, with remaining parts taken from reference TRBV5-1 and TRBJ1-4, reads KAGVTQTPRYLIKTRGQQVTLSCSPISGHRSVSWYQQTPGQGLQFLFEYFSETQRNKGNFPGRFSGRQFSNSRSEMNVSTLELGDSALYLCASSWTGSNEKLFFGSGTQLSVL.

The rearrangement uses TRBV27 and TRBJ1-4; 7 bases are a match to TRBD1. Germline-derived CDR1 and CDR2 are MNHEY and SMNVEV (reference sequence). CDR3 length: 14 residues. Trimming took 5 bases from V and 8 from J; bases not matched to a gene: 8. The CDR3 sequence is CASSTRQGWEKLFF. In DNA form, the CDR3 reads TGTGCCAGCAGTACGAGACAGGGTTGGGAAAAACTGTTTTTT.

J is TRBJ2-1 and V is TRBV7-6; 8 bases map to TRBD1. The V and J ends lost 2 bases and 5 bases, in that order; junction bases with no gene match: 5. The CDR3 sequence is 15 residues long. Germline CDR1 SGHVS, CDR2 FNYEAQ. The CDR3 loop reads CASSLRRQGNNEQFF. CDR3 nucleotides: TGTGCCAGCAGCTTAAGGAGACAGGGGAACAATGAGCAGTTCTTC.

The J gene is TRBJ1-5, the V gene TRBV4-1; D remains unclear. CDR1 and CDR2 from the germline V gene are MGHRA and YSYEKL. The V gene lost 4 bases and the J gene lost 0 bases, with 13 bases spanning the gap. The CDR3 is 16 residues long. As DNA, the CDR3 is TGCGCCAGCAGCCGCGAGGTAGCCTTTAGCAATCAGCCCCAGCATTTT. Residues: CASSREVAFSNQPQHF.

The table lists this clone with a count of one. The chain recombines TRBV5-1 with TRBJ2-6; 9 nucleotides align to TRBD1. The V gene end was trimmed by 0 bases and the J gene end by 1 base; junction bases not matched to a gene: 8. CDR1 and CDR2 from the germline V gene are SGHRS and YFSETQ. The CDR3 is 19 amino acids. In DNA form, the CDR3 reads TGCGCCAGCAGCTTGGTCCCGGGACAGGGTTTTTCTGGGGCCAACGTCCTGACTTTC. Amino acid sequence: CASSLVPGQGFSGANVLTF.